The clone carrying this T cell receptor beta chain appeared a single time. Its matching antigen is unknown. Clones were read by immunoSEQ multiplex PCR, and TCRdb kept only the in-frame ones, dropping some. The sample shows fewer than 20,000 clones, over 70% of them seen only once. This sample is part of a study of T cell clones after liver transplantation. Turning to the study itself: TCRbeta sequencing after a pre-transplant mixed lymphocyte reaction identified graft-donor-reactive clones, later tracked in post-transplant blood. Whole-study results and caveats: A larger donor-reactive than third-party decline suggested partial antigen-specific deletion.

This CDR3 is 13 amino acids long. V was cut by 3 bases and J by 2 bases, with 8 bases left in between. Looked up from germline, CDR1 is SGHAT and CDR2 is FQNNGV. This receptor was taken from a human donor who received a liver transplant. The chain combines TRBV11-2 with TRBJ2-7; D not certain. This specimen was CD8+ T cells from blood, taken before liver transplant. CDR3 amino acids: CASSFGSTYEQYF. The CDR3 nucleotides are TGTGCCAGCAGCTTTGGTTCCACCTACGAGCAGTACTTC.